This is a list of T cell receptor beta chains from one sample in a study of cytomegalovirus exposure and HLA in healthy donors. Method: immunoSEQ multiplex PCR; TCRdb's copy keeps in-frame clones and lacks some. The data hold around 100,000 clones, with about 76% observed a single time. Sequenced material: PBMCs. The receptors originated from a woman in her 70s in good health and CMV-seropositive. CDR3s include the opening cysteine and the closing phenylalanine or tryptophan. A D gene is named only where the DNA matches it firmly. A clone size is listed for some rows: how often the clone was seen (once, few, many), or a class if it is expanded.

CASSLVRGGAGGNTIYF,TGTGCCAGCAGCTTAGTAAGGGGAGGCGCGGGTGGAAACACCATATATTTT,TRBJ1-3,TRBV7-2,.,17,.
CASSPLAGVLSPEQFF,TGTGCCAGCAGTCCTCTAGCGGGAGTTCTTTCACCTGAGCAGTTCTTC,TRBJ2-1,TRBV7-9,.,16,TRBD2
CASSQASSGANVLTF,TGTGCCAGTAGCCAAGCGAGCTCTGGGGCCAACGTCCTGACTTTC,TRBJ2-6,TRBV4-2,.,15,.
CASRPQRDSYEQYF,TGTGCCAGCAGGCCTCAGCGGGACTCCTACGAGCAGTACTTC,TRBJ2-7,TRBV7-2,.,14,TRBD2
CASKTSGRDNTGELFF,TGTGCCAGCAAGACTAGCGGGAGGGACAACACCGGGGAGCTGTTTTTT,TRBJ2-2,TRBV9,.,16,TRBD2
CASSHSLVPYEQYF,TGTGCCAGCAGCCATAGTTTGGTCCCATACGAGCAGTACTTC,TRBJ2-7,TRBV9,few,14,.
CASSQRGPTNQPQHF,TGTGCCAGCAGTCAGAGGGGGCCGACGAATCAGCCCCAGCATTTT,TRBJ1-5,TRBV4-2,.,15,TRBD1
CASRPDPGLGNTIYF,TGTGCCAGCAGACCTGATCCGGGACTTGGAAACACCATATATTTT,TRBJ1-3,TRBV11-2,.,15,.
CASSFRTGGEGNTIYF,TGTGCCAGCAGCTTCCGTACAGGGGGCGAAGGAAACACCATATATTTT,TRBJ1-3,TRBV14,.,16,TRBD1
CASSPDRDTEAFF,TGTGCCAGCAGCCCAGACAGGGACACTGAAGCTTTCTTT,TRBJ1-1,TRBV7-2,once,13,TRBD1
CASSNLAGAGGELFF,TGTGCCAGCAGCAACCTAGCGGGAGCGGGCGGGGAGCTGTTTTTT,TRBJ2-2,TRBV9,once,15,TRBD2
CAWADNEQFF,TGTGCCTGGGCGGACAATGAGCAGTTCTTC,TRBJ2-1,TRBV30,.,10,.
CASSLTEKNEQFF,TGTGCCAGCAGCTTGACGGAGAAGAACGAGCAGTTCTTC,TRBJ2-1,TRBV5-8,.,13,.
CASSVGDITYQETQYF,TGTGCCAGTAGTGTGGGTGACATCACGTACCAAGAGACCCAGTACTTC,TRBJ2-5,TRBV19,.,16,.
CASSLFHRGQSGYTF,TGTGCCAGCAGTTTATTCCACAGGGGGCAAAGTGGCTACACCTTC,TRBJ1-2,TRBV28,.,15,TRBD1
CASSRQPNTEAFF,TGTGCCAGCAGCCGACAGCCCAACACTGAAGCTTTCTTT,TRBJ1-1,TRBV7-2,.,13,.
CASSSAGAKNIQYF,TGTGCCAGCAGTTCTGCGGGTGCCAAAAACATTCAGTACTTC,TRBJ2-4,TRBV6-5,.,14,.
CASSGIYNEQFF,TGTGCCAGCTCCGGGATTTACAATGAGCAGTTCTTC,TRBJ2-1,TRBV7-2,.,12,.
CASSLRGDGYTF,TGTGCCAGCAGCCTGAGAGGTGATGGCTACACCTTC,TRBJ1-2,TRBV7-2,.,12,.
CASTPMRGAGYNEQFF,TGTGCCAGCACTCCTATGCGGGGTGCGGGATACAATGAGCAGTTCTTC,TRBJ2-1,TRBV7-2,.,16,.
CASGLKRTGTPGNEQFF,TGTGCTAGTGGTTTGAAACGGACAGGGACGCCCGGGAATGAGCAGTTCTTC,TRBJ2-1,TRBV12-5,.,17,TRBD1
CASSLDGEALGQVAKNIQYF,TGTGCCAGCAGCTTAGATGGCGAGGCGTTGGGACAGGTAGCCAAAAACATTCAGTACTTC,TRBJ2-4,TRBV11-2,once,20,TRBD1
CATSRDRVITEAFF,TGTGCCACCAGCCGGGACAGGGTTATCACTGAAGCTTTCTTT,TRBJ1-1,TRBV6-6,.,14,TRBD1
CASSDQVGYGYTF,TGTGCCAGCAGTGATCAGGTTGGCTATGGCTACACCTTC,TRBJ1-2,TRBV6-1,.,13,.
CASSFAGGPGNEQFF,TGCGCCAGCAGCTTTGCGGGAGGGCCCGGAAATGAGCAGTTCTTC,TRBJ2-1,TRBV5-1,few,15,TRBD2
CASSQTGTSGRGELFF,TGTGCCAGCAGCCAAACGGGGACTAGCGGTCGCGGGGAGCTGTTTTTT,TRBJ2-2,TRBV4-2,.,16,TRBD2
CASSPKGGSPLSYEQYF,TGTGCCAGCAGCCCCAAGGGGGGGAGCCCCCTCTCCTACGAGCAGTACTTC,TRBJ2-7,TRBV7-2,.,17,.
CASSRGTGKQETQYF,TGCGCCAGCAGCCGGGGGACGGGAAAACAAGAGACCCAGTACTTC,TRBJ2-5,TRBV5-1,.,15,.
CASSPPRGADANTGELFF,TGTGCCAGCAGCCCCCCCCGTGGGGCGGACGCGAACACCGGGGAGCTGTTTTTT,TRBJ2-2,TRBV7-9,.,18,.
CASSGDRALNQPQHF,TGTGCCAGTAGTGGGGACAGGGCCCTAAATCAGCCCCAGCATTTT,TRBJ1-5,TRBV19,.,15,TRBD1
CASSPTGGSGYTF,TGTGCCAGCAGTCCTACAGGGGGCTCTGGCTACACCTTC,TRBJ1-2,TRBV28,.,13,TRBD1
CASSPSGGSNTEAFF,TGTGCCAGCAGCCCCTCTGGGGGGTCGAACACTGAAGCTTTCTTT,TRBJ1-1,TRBV7-3,.,15,.
CAINSEAGRTQEQFF,TGTGCCATCAACTCCGAAGCGGGACGGACCCAGGAGCAGTTCTTC,TRBJ2-1,TRBV10-3,once,15,TRBD2
CASTSGGKNEQYF,TGTGCCAGCACTTCGGGGGGGAAAAATGAGCAGTACTTC,TRBJ2-7,TRBV7-9,.,13,TRBD2
CASISGGSLETQYF,TGTGCCAGCATTTCGGGCGGGAGTTTGGAGACCCAGTACTTC,TRBJ2-5,TRBV6-5,.,14,TRBD2
CASSPRDRVVEQYF,TGCGCCAGTAGTCCCCGGGACAGGGTGGTCGAGCAGTACTTC,TRBJ2-7,TRBV19,.,14,TRBD1
CASSPGTGGKNNQPQHF,TGCGCCAGCAGCCCGGGGACAGGGGGTAAGAACAATCAGCCCCAGCATTTT,TRBJ1-5,TRBV5-1,.,17,TRBD1
CASSVITSGSYEQYF,TGTGCCAGCAGCGTTATCACTAGCGGCAGCTACGAGCAGTACTTC,TRBJ2-7,TRBV7-2,.,15,TRBD2
CASSAGLAGLTDTQYF,TGCGCCAGCAGCGCTGGACTAGCGGGCCTCACAGATACGCAGTATTTT,TRBJ2-3,TRBV5-1,.,16,TRBD2
CASSSGRASGELFF,TGTGCCAGCAGTAGCGGGAGGGCCTCCGGGGAGCTGTTTTTT,TRBJ2-2,TRBV6-1,.,14,TRBD2
CASSQSQGARETQYF,TGTGCCAGCAGCCAAAGTCAGGGGGCACGGGAGACCCAGTACTTC,TRBJ2-5,TRBV4-2,once,15,TRBD1
CASSGYGTSNDEQFF,TGTGCCAGCAGCGGGTACGGGACTAGCAATGATGAGCAGTTCTTC,TRBJ2-1,TRBV11-3,.,15,TRBD2
CSVVGMNTEAFF,TGCAGCGTTGTGGGCATGAACACTGAAGCTTTCTTT,TRBJ1-1,TRBV29-1,.,12,.
CASISTESTEAFF,TGTGCCAGTATTTCGACAGAGAGCACTGAAGCTTTCTTT,TRBJ1-1,TRBV19,.,13,.
CASSFSADYLAKNIQYF,TGTGCCAGCAGTTTTTCAGCTGACTACCTAGCCAAAAACATTCAGTACTTC,TRBJ2-4,TRBV28,.,17,.
CASSPASGSKNEQFF,TGTGCCAGCAGCCCAGCTAGCGGGAGTAAGAATGAGCAGTTCTTC,TRBJ2-1,TRBV7-3,.,15,TRBD2
CASSYRQPQETQYF,TGTGCCAGCAGCTATCGACAGCCACAAGAGACCCAGTACTTC,TRBJ2-5,TRBV7-9,.,14,.
CASSYKPGQSYGYTF,TGTGCCAGCAGTTACAAGCCGGGACAGAGCTATGGCTACACCTTC,TRBJ1-2,TRBV6-5,.,15,TRBD1
CSVVPAEGGQETQYF,TGCAGCGTCGTGCCGGCGGAAGGAGGCCAAGAGACCCAGTACTTC,TRBJ2-5,TRBV29-1,.,15,.
CASSLELAGAGGELFF,TGTGCCAGCAGCTTAGAACTAGCGGGAGCGGGCGGGGAGCTGTTTTTT,TRBJ2-2,TRBV7-2,once,16,TRBD2
CASSLWASGSHNEQFF,TGTGCCAGCAGCTTATGGGCTAGCGGGAGTCACAATGAGCAGTTCTTC,TRBJ2-1,TRBV7-3,.,16,TRBD2
CASSQSSTGGIVKLFF,TGTGCCAGCAGCCAATCCTCAACAGGGGGCATCGTAAAACTGTTTTTT,TRBJ1-4,TRBV14,once,16,TRBD1
CASSFDGANYGYTF,TGCGCCAGCAGCTTCGACGGGGCTAACTATGGCTACACCTTC,TRBJ1-2,TRBV5-1,few,14,.
CASSEAGQGNPYEQYF,TGTGCCAGCAGTGAAGCGGGACAGGGGAATCCCTACGAGCAGTACTTC,TRBJ2-7,TRBV6-1,.,16,TRBD1
CASSARGGLAANTGELFF,TGTGCCAGCAGCGCCCGGGGGGGTCTAGCGGCGAACACCGGGGAGCTGTTTTTT,TRBJ2-2,TRBV9,.,18,TRBD2
CSASQRGEQYF,TGCAGTGCTAGTCAACGGGGCGAGCAGTACTTC,TRBJ2-7,TRBV20-1,.,11,.
CASSVAGTGTEAFF,TGTGCCAGCAGCGTTGCCGGGACAGGCACTGAAGCTTTCTTT,TRBJ1-1,TRBV9,.,14,TRBD1
CATRRVRTDREQYF,TGTGCCACCAGGCGGGTCCGTACGGATCGCGAGCAGTACTTC,TRBJ2-7,TRBV7-8,.,14,.
CASRAGATDTQYF,TGTGCCAGCAGGGCGGGAGCCACAGATACGCAGTATTTT,TRBJ2-3,TRBV2,.,13,TRBD2